The rows below give T cell receptor beta chains drawn from one sample of a study of blood T cell repertoires in COVID-19. Sequencing was performed with immunoSEQ multiplex PCR; in TCRdb, only in-frame clones are kept and a portion is missing. The repertoire holds around 130,000 clones, 85% to 90% seen once, with around 30% in the top ten. Sequenced material: peripheral blood. The receptors were gathered from a man aged 70 or older with active or convalescent COVID-19. The conserved cysteine and the conserved F or W are not part of the CDR3 here. Fields, in order: D gene, V gene, CDR3 protein. A D gene is named only where the DNA matches it firmly.

>-|TRBV10-3
AISDVRDNEGYT
>-|TRBV2
ASRGSGTQY
>TRBD1|TRBV5-1
ASSGAGTGLRYEQY
>TRBD1|TRBV2
ASSGDRGRNSPLH
>-|TRBV6-6
ASSYGGYADTQY
>TRBD1|TRBV6-1
ASSEAAGTAINYGYT
>TRBD2|TRBV4-2
ASSQDPVGGGTDTQY
>-|TRBV4-2
ASSQGYRDLQF
>-|TRBV19
ASSIVHPGANVLT
>TRBD1|TRBV5-4
ASSSGTGFSSPLH
>-|TRBV3-1/TRBV3-2
ASSSINRNTEAF
>-|TRBV28
ASSPNTNLYEQY
>TRBD1|TRBV7-9
ASSFGTGGVYEQY
>TRBD2|TRBV6-6
ASRGTSGGLEY
>-|TRBV27
ASSSADTQY
>TRBD1|TRBV28
ASSLDRGRYEQY
>-|TRBV28
ASSLQGRNYGYT
>-|TRBV7-2
ASSLYGNTEAF
>-|TRBV27
ASRPGAGMNTEAF
>TRBD1|TRBV24-1
ATRQGADYGYT
>TRBD1|TRBV3-1/TRBV3-2
ASSQIQGRNTEAF
>-|TRBV27
ASKREVSYEQY
>TRBD2|TRBV20-1
SASGTSGSLAYEQY
>TRBD2|TRBV27
ASSYRLAGDSEQF
>-|TRBV4-2
ASSPLPGNYGHT
>TRBD2|TRBV30
AWSVGLAGGFVAKNIQY
>TRBD2|TRBV29-1
SARREAEQY
>TRBD1|TRBV27
ASSSLPGQGGDEQF